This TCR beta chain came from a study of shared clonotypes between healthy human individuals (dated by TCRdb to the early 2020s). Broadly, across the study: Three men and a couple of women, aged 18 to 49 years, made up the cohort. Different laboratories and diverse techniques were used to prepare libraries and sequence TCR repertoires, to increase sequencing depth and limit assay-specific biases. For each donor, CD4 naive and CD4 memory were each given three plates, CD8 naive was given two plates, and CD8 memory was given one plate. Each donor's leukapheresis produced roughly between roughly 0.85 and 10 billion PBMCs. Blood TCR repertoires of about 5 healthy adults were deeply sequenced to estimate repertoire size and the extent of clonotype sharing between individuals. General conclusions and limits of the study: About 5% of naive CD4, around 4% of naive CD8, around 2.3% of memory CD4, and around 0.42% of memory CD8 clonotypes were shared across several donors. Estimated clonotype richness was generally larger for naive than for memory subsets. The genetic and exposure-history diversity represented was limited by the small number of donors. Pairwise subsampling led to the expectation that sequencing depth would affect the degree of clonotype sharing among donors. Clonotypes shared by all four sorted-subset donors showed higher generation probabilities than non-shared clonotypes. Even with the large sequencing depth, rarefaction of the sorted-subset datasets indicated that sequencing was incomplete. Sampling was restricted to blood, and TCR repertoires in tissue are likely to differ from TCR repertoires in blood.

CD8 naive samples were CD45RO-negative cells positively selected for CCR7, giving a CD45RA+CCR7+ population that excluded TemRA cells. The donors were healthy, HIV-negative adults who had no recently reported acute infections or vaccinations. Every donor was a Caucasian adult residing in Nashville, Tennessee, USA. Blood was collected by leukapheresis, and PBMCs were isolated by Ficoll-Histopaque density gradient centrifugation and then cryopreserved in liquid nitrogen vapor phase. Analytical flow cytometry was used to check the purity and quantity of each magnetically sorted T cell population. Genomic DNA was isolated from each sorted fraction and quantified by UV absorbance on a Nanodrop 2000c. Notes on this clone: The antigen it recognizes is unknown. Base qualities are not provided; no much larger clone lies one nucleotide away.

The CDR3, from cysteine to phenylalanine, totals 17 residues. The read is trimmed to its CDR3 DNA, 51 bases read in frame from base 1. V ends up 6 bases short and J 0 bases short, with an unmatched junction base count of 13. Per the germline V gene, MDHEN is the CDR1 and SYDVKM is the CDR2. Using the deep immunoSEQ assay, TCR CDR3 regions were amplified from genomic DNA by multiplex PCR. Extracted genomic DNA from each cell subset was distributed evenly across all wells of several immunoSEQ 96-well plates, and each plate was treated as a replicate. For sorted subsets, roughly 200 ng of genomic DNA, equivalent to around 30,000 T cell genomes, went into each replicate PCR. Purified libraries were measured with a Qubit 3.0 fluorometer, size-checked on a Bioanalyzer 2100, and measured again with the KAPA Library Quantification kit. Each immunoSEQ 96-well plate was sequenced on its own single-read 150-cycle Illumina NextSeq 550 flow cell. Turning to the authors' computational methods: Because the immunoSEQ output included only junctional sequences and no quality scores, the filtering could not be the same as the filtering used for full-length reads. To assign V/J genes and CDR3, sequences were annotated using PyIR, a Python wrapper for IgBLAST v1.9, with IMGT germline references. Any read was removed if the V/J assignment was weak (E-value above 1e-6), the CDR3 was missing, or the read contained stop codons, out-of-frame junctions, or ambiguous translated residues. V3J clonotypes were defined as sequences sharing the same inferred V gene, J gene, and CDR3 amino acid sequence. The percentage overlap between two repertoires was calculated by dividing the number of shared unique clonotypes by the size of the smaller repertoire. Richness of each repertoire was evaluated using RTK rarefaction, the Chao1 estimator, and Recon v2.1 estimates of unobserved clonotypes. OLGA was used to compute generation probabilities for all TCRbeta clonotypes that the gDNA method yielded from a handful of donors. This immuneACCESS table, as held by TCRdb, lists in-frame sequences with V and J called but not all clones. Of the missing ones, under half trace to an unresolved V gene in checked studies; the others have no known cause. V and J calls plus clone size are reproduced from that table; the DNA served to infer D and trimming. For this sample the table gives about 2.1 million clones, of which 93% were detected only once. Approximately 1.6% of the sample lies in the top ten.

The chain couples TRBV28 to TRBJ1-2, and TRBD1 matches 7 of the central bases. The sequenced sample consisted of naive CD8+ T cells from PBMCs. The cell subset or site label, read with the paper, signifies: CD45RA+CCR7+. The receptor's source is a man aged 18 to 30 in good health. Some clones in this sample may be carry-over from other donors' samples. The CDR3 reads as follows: CASSSDRTNPSNYGYTF. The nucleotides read TGTGCCAGCAGCTCGGACAGGACCAATCCTTCTAACTATGGCTACACCTTC.